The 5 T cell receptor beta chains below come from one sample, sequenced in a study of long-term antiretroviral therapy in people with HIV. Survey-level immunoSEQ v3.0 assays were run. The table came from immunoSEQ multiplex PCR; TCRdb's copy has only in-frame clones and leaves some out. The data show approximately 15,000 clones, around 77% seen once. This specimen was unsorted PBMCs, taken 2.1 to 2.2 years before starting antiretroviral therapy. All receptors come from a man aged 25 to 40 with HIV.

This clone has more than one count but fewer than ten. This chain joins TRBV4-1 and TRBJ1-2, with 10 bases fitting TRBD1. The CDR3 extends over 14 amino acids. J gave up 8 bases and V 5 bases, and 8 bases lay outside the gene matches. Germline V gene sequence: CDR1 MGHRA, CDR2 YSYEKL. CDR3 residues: CASSLGTGDFGYTF. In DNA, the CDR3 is TGCGCCAGCAGCTTGGGGACAGGGGACTTCGGCTACACCTTC.

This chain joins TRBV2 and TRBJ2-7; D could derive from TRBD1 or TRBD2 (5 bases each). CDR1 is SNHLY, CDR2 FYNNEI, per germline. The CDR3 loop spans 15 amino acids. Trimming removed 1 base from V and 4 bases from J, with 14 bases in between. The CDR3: CASSEGTPGPYEQYF. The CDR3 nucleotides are TGTGCCAGCAGTGAAGGGACCCCGGGACCTTACGAGCAGTACTTC. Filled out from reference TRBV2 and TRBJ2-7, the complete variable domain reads EPEVTQTPSHQVTQMGQEVILRCVPISNHLYFYWYRQILGQKVEFLVSFYNNEISEKSEIFDDQFSVERPDGSNFTLKIRSTKLEDSAMYFCASSEGTPGPYEQYFGPGTRLTVT.

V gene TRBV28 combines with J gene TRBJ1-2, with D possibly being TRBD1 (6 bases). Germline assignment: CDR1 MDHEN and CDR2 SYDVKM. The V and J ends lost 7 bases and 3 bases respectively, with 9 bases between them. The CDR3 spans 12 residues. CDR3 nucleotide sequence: TGTGCCAGCACTCGGACAGACTATGGCTACACCTTC. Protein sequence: CASTRTDYGYTF.

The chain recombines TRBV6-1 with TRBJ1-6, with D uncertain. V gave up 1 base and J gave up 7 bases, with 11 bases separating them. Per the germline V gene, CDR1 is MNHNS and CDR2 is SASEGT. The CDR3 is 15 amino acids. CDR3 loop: CASSEGSQLNSPLHF. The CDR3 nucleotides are TGTGCCAGCAGTGAAGGGTCGCAACTAAATTCACCCCTCCACTTT.

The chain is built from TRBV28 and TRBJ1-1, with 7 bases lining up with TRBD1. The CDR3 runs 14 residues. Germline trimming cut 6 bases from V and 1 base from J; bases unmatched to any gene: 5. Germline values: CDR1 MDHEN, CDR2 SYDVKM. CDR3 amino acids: CASREQGRNTEAFF. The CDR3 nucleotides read TGTGCCAGCAGGGAACAGGGGAGGAACACTGAAGCTTTCTTT.